Listed below are T cell receptor beta chains from one sample, sequenced in a study of blood T cell repertoires in COVID-19. Repertoires were generated with immunoSEQ multiplex PCR, while TCRdb's copy carries only in-frame clones and drops some. Of over 200,000 clones in the sample, around four fifths are singletons; the top ten hold around 2.5%. The sample was peripheral blood. Receptor source: a woman aged 40 to 50 with active or convalescent COVID-19. CDR3s include the opening cysteine and the closing phenylalanine or tryptophan. Each record gives: clone size, J gene, V gene, D gene, CDR3 DNA, CDR3 protein. The D gene is left open where the match is weak. Clone size is not always given. Where it is, it says once, few, many or a class for expanded clones.

abundance: -
j_gene: TRBJ1-1
v_gene: TRBV19
d_gene: -
CDR3nt: TGTGCCAGTAGTATGTGGACCAGGGGTAACATGAACACTGAAGCTTTCTTT
CDR3aa: CASSMWTRGNMNTEAFF

abundance: -
j_gene: TRBJ1-5
v_gene: TRBV10-3
d_gene: TRBD1
CDR3nt: TGTGCCATCAGTGACTACAGGGGTTATCAGCCCCAGCATTTT
CDR3aa: CAISDYRGYQPQHF

abundance: -
j_gene: TRBJ1-4
v_gene: TRBV6-5
d_gene: TRBD1
CDR3nt: TGTGCCAGCAGAGAGGGGGCAGGTAATGAAAAACTGTTTTTT
CDR3aa: CASREGAGNEKLFF

abundance: -
j_gene: TRBJ1-6
v_gene: TRBV28
d_gene: TRBD1
CDR3nt: TGTGCCAGCAGCCCCGGGACAGGCCATAATTCACCCCTCCACTTT
CDR3aa: CASSPGTGHNSPLHF

abundance: -
j_gene: TRBJ2-3
v_gene: TRBV6-4
d_gene: -
CDR3nt: TGTGCCAGCAGTGAGGAGCGGGTTGCTAGCACAGATACGCAGTATTTT
CDR3aa: CASSEERVASTDTQYF

abundance: -
j_gene: TRBJ2-5
v_gene: TRBV4-2
d_gene: TRBD1
CDR3nt: TGTGCCAGCAGCCAGCACATCGACAGGGTCGAGACCCAGTACTTC
CDR3aa: CASSQHIDRVETQYF

abundance: -
j_gene: TRBJ1-5
v_gene: TRBV10-3
d_gene: -
CDR3nt: TGTGCCATCAGTGCGGGCACGGGACAGCCCCAGCATTTT
CDR3aa: CAISAGTGQPQHF

abundance: -
j_gene: TRBJ1-1
v_gene: TRBV3-1/TRBV3-2
d_gene: -
CDR3nt: TGTGCCAGCAGCCAAGGACGGGACTTAGCTTTCTTT
CDR3aa: CASSQGRDLAFF

abundance: -
j_gene: TRBJ2-4
v_gene: TRBV10-1
d_gene: -
CDR3nt: TGCGCCAGCACCCGATTACGGTTAGCCAAAAACATTCAGTACTTC
CDR3aa: CASTRLRLAKNIQYF

abundance: -
j_gene: TRBJ2-6
v_gene: TRBV19
d_gene: TRBD1
CDR3nt: TGTGCCAGTAGTCCGGACAGGGCTGGGGCCAACGTCCTGACTTTC
CDR3aa: CASSPDRAGANVLTF

abundance: once
j_gene: TRBJ2-3
v_gene: TRBV11-2
d_gene: -
CDR3nt: TGTGCCAGCAGCTTCAGGGAAACTAGCACAGATACGCAGTATTTT
CDR3aa: CASSFRETSTDTQYF

abundance: -
j_gene: TRBJ2-7
v_gene: TRBV3-1/TRBV3-2
d_gene: TRBD2
CDR3nt: TGTGCCAGCAGCCCCCGACTAGCGGGGGCCTACGAGCAGTACTTC
CDR3aa: CASSPRLAGAYEQYF

abundance: -
j_gene: TRBJ1-4
v_gene: TRBV30
d_gene: -
CDR3nt: TGTGCCTGGAGTGTTCAGGGAAGAGAAAAACTGTTTTTT
CDR3aa: CAWSVQGREKLFF

abundance: -
j_gene: TRBJ1-5
v_gene: TRBV4-2
d_gene: TRBD1
CDR3nt: TGTGCCAGCAGCCAGGAAACACAGGGGTACCAGCCCCAGCATTTT
CDR3aa: CASSQETQGYQPQHF

abundance: -
j_gene: TRBJ2-3
v_gene: TRBV19
d_gene: -
CDR3nt: TGTGCCAGTAGTATAGGACTTGGAGATACGCAGTATTTT
CDR3aa: CASSIGLGDTQYF

abundance: -
j_gene: TRBJ2-7
v_gene: TRBV7-9
d_gene: TRBD1
CDR3nt: TGTGCCAGCAGCTTAGAAGGGGGCCAGCAGTACTTC
CDR3aa: CASSLEGGQQYF

abundance: -
j_gene: TRBJ1-4
v_gene: TRBV19
d_gene: -
CDR3nt: TGTGCCAGTTCTCAGACAGGATCTAATGAAAAACTGTTTTTT
CDR3aa: CASSQTGSNEKLFF

abundance: -
j_gene: TRBJ2-5
v_gene: TRBV24-1
d_gene: -
CDR3nt: TGTGCCACCAGTGACCCCAGGCCAGGGGAAGAGACCCAGTACTTC
CDR3aa: CATSDPRPGEETQYF

abundance: few
j_gene: TRBJ1-5
v_gene: TRBV24-1
d_gene: -
CDR3nt: TGTGCCACCAGTGATTTATGGCAGAATAGCAATCAGCCCCAGCATTTT
CDR3aa: CATSDLWQNSNQPQHF

abundance: -
j_gene: TRBJ1-5
v_gene: TRBV19
d_gene: -
CDR3nt: TGTGCCAGTACTGATGGGGGCGCGGGCAATCAGCCCCAGCATTTT
CDR3aa: CASTDGGAGNQPQHF

abundance: -
j_gene: TRBJ2-1
v_gene: TRBV6-5
d_gene: TRBD1
CDR3nt: TGTGCCAGCAGGGGCCGACAGGGAGTGTACAATGAGCAGTTCTTC
CDR3aa: CASRGRQGVYNEQFF

abundance: -
j_gene: TRBJ2-5
v_gene: TRBV7-6
d_gene: TRBD1
CDR3nt: TGTGCCACCGGGACAGGGGCTATGGAGACCCAGTACTTC
CDR3aa: CATGTGAMETQYF

abundance: -
j_gene: TRBJ2-7
v_gene: TRBV5-1
d_gene: -
CDR3nt: TGCGCCAGCAGCTTAATGGGAGACGTCGGGAACGAGCAGTACTTC
CDR3aa: CASSLMGDVGNEQYF

abundance: few
j_gene: TRBJ1-5
v_gene: TRBV6-5
d_gene: -
CDR3nt: TGTGCCAGCAGCCCCTTCCTCAATCAGCCCCAGCATTTT
CDR3aa: CASSPFLNQPQHF

abundance: -
j_gene: TRBJ1-3
v_gene: TRBV13
d_gene: TRBD1
CDR3nt: TGTGCCAGCAGCAACAGGGGAAGCTCTGGAAACACCATATATTTT
CDR3aa: CASSNRGSSGNTIYF

abundance: -
j_gene: TRBJ2-3
v_gene: TRBV5-1
d_gene: -
CDR3nt: TGCGCCAGCAGCTTGGCCCCCGACAGGACAGATACGCAGTATTTT
CDR3aa: CASSLAPDRTDTQYF

abundance: -
j_gene: TRBJ2-1
v_gene: TRBV19
d_gene: TRBD2
CDR3nt: TGTGCCAGCGTACTAGCGGGAGCCCTCCCTTCCTACAATGAGCAGTTCTTC
CDR3aa: CASVLAGALPSYNEQFF

abundance: few
j_gene: TRBJ1-4
v_gene: TRBV9
d_gene: TRBD1
CDR3nt: TGTGCCAGCAGCGCGAGGGGACAGGGAGCGTATGAAAAACTGTTTTTT
CDR3aa: CASSARGQGAYEKLFF

abundance: -
j_gene: TRBJ2-1
v_gene: TRBV18
d_gene: TRBD2
CDR3nt: TGTGCCAGCTCGTTTAGCGGGAGTCGGGATGAGCAGTTCTTC
CDR3aa: CASSFSGSRDEQFF

abundance: -
j_gene: TRBJ1-2
v_gene: TRBV28
d_gene: -
CDR3nt: TGTGCCAGCAGTGGCAAGACAAACTATGGCTACACCTTC
CDR3aa: CASSGKTNYGYTF

abundance: -
j_gene: TRBJ1-1
v_gene: TRBV28
d_gene: TRBD1
CDR3nt: TGTGCCAGCAGTTTGCTTAACAGGGGGCGGGGTGAAACTTTCTTT
CDR3aa: CASSLLNRGRGETFF

abundance: -
j_gene: TRBJ1-1
v_gene: TRBV7-9
d_gene: -
CDR3nt: TGTGCCAGCAGCTTAGCCGGAGAGGGGGCTGAAGCTTTCTTT
CDR3aa: CASSLAGEGAEAFF

abundance: -
j_gene: TRBJ2-3
v_gene: TRBV28
d_gene: TRBD2
CDR3nt: TGTGCCAGCAGTTTATACGGGGGGGCCCGGGATACGCAGTATTTT
CDR3aa: CASSLYGGARDTQYF

abundance: -
j_gene: TRBJ2-7
v_gene: TRBV6-5
d_gene: TRBD2
CDR3nt: TGTGCCAGCAGTTACGGGGCGGGAGGAGGGAACGAGCAGTACTTC
CDR3aa: CASSYGAGGGNEQYF

abundance: -
j_gene: TRBJ2-5
v_gene: TRBV11-3
d_gene: -
CDR3nt: TGTGCCAGCAGCAGAGGGGAGACCCAGTACTTC
CDR3aa: CASSRGETQYF

abundance: -
j_gene: TRBJ1-5
v_gene: TRBV30
d_gene: -
CDR3nt: TGTGCCTGGAGTGTCCTTCATGGGGGGGCCCAGCATTTT
CDR3aa: CAWSVLHGGAQHF

abundance: -
j_gene: TRBJ2-7
v_gene: TRBV30
d_gene: TRBD1
CDR3nt: TGTGCCTGGAGTGTAAAGGACAGGGGTAACGAGCAGTACTTC
CDR3aa: CAWSVKDRGNEQYF

abundance: -
j_gene: TRBJ1-5
v_gene: TRBV7-8
d_gene: -
CDR3nt: TGTGCCAGCAGCTTAGTCCCACAGCCCCAGCATTTT
CDR3aa: CASSLVPQPQHF

abundance: -
j_gene: TRBJ2-3
v_gene: TRBV18
d_gene: TRBD2
CDR3nt: TGTGCCAGCTCTCAAGGGACTAGCGACGATACGCAGTATTTT
CDR3aa: CASSQGTSDDTQYF

abundance: -
j_gene: TRBJ1-1
v_gene: TRBV4-3
d_gene: -
CDR3nt: TGCGCCAGCAGCCAAGCGACCCCTTGGGGAGGCTATGAAGCTTTCTTT
CDR3aa: CASSQATPWGGYEAFF

abundance: -
j_gene: TRBJ2-1
v_gene: TRBV29-1
d_gene: -
CDR3nt: TGCAGCGTTGGGGGGCTGAAGGGTAGAAACAATGAGCAGTTCTTC
CDR3aa: CSVGGLKGRNNEQFF

abundance: -
j_gene: TRBJ2-7
v_gene: TRBV28
d_gene: TRBD1
CDR3nt: TGTGCCAGCAGGCAAGGACAGGCCTACGAGCAGTACTTC
CDR3aa: CASRQGQAYEQYF

abundance: -
j_gene: TRBJ1-1
v_gene: TRBV10-2
d_gene: -
CDR3nt: TGCGCCAGCAAAAAAATTCGGAACACTGAAGCTTTCTTT
CDR3aa: CASKKIRNTEAFF

abundance: many
j_gene: TRBJ2-5
v_gene: TRBV7-2
d_gene: TRBD2
CDR3nt: TGTGCCAGCAGCACCCCAGGCGGGTCTAGCGGGGGTTTACAAGAGACCCAGTACTTC
CDR3aa: CASSTPGGSSGGLQETQYF

abundance: -
j_gene: TRBJ1-6
v_gene: TRBV2
d_gene: -
CDR3nt: TGTGCCAGCAGTGTTAGGGAGGCAGGGAATTCACCCCTCCACTTT
CDR3aa: CASSVREAGNSPLHF

abundance: few
j_gene: TRBJ2-7
v_gene: TRBV7-3
d_gene: TRBD2
CDR3nt: TGTGCCAGCAGCTTAAATGGAGTAGCGGGAATCGAGCAGTACTTC
CDR3aa: CASSLNGVAGIEQYF

abundance: -
j_gene: TRBJ2-3
v_gene: TRBV2
d_gene: TRBD1
CDR3nt: TGTGCCAGCAGTCCCCGGCAGGGGGTCACAGATACGCAGTATTTT
CDR3aa: CASSPRQGVTDTQYF

abundance: -
j_gene: TRBJ2-7
v_gene: TRBV13
d_gene: -
CDR3nt: TGTGCCAGCAGCTTTCAGGGCGAGCAGTACTTC
CDR3aa: CASSFQGEQYF

abundance: -
j_gene: TRBJ1-1
v_gene: TRBV10-2
d_gene: TRBD1
CDR3nt: TGCGCCAGCAGTCTAGACAGGGGGCTAACTGAAGCTTTCTTT
CDR3aa: CASSLDRGLTEAFF

abundance: once
j_gene: TRBJ1-2
v_gene: TRBV6-2/TRBV6-3
d_gene: -
CDR3nt: TGTGCCAGCAGTTTTCTATCAGGGTGGAGTGGCTACACCTTC
CDR3aa: CASSFLSGWSGYTF

abundance: -
j_gene: TRBJ2-3
v_gene: TRBV19
d_gene: -
CDR3nt: TGTGCCAGTAGTATACAGGAGGCAGATACGCAGTATTTT
CDR3aa: CASSIQEADTQYF

abundance: -
j_gene: TRBJ1-1
v_gene: TRBV28
d_gene: -
CDR3nt: TGTGCCAGCAGTTTAAGGGCAGGCGGGTCGGGCGCTGAAGCTTTCTTT
CDR3aa: CASSLRAGGSGAEAFF